These 15 T cell receptor beta chains share one sample of origin, sequenced in a study of cytomegalovirus exposure and HLA in healthy donors. Primers: 60 Vbeta forward and 13 Jbeta reverse. Measured with immunoSEQ multiplex PCR; TCRdb has only the in-frame clones, and not every one. The sample contains fewer than 250,000 clones, over 75% of which appear only once. Sequenced: PBMCs. These receptors all come from a male donor in good health and CMV-seronegative.

The sample holds a few counts of this clone. The chain links TRBV6-5 to TRBJ1-2; D is undetermined. Germline values: CDR1 MNHEY, CDR2 SVGAGI. With 5 bases removed from V and 4 bases from J, the gap between germline ends came to 11 bases. The CDR3 runs to 13 residues. The CDR3 loop is CASSIFHGYGYTF. CDR3 DNA sequence: TGTGCCAGCAGTATTTTCCACGGCTATGGCTACACCTTC.

The gene calls are TRBV19 and TRBJ2-7; 8 nucleotides line up with TRBD1. Germline CDR1 LNHDA, CDR2 SQIVND (reference sequence). After removal of 6 bases from V and 2 bases from J, the junction contained 9 bases not matched to a gene. CDR3 length: 15 amino acids. For the CDR3, the DNA is TGTGCCAGTAGCTCTCCCAGGGGGCCTACCTACGAGCAGTACTTC. Translated: CASSSPRGPTYEQYF.

The chain is built from TRBV28 and TRBJ2-3; a weak D match, TRBD1 (6 bases). Trimming took 6 bases from V and 6 from J, leaving 16 bases between them. Germline V gives CDR1 MDHEN, CDR2 SYDVKM. This CDR3 is built from 14 residues. The CDR3 here is CASSQKMRGDTQYF. CDR3 in DNA: TGTGCCAGCAGCCAGAAAATGAGGGGGGATACGCAGTATTTT.

A single count supports this clone. This sequence joins TRBV13 and TRBJ1-1; no definite D call. In germline, CDR1 is PRHDT, CDR2 FYEKMQ (reference sequence). Between the trimmed V and J ends, which lost 7 bases and 1 base, there was a span of 10 bases. The CDR3 totals 13 residues. CDR3 residues: CASNRARNTEAFF. CDR3 DNA: TGTGCCAGCAACCGTGCCAGGAACACTGAAGCTTTCTTT. The full variable domain, its missing parts supplied by reference TRBV13 and TRBJ1-1, is AAGVIQSPRHLIKEKRETATLKCYPIPRHDTVYWYQQGPGQDPQFLISFYEKMQSDKGSIPDRFSAQQFSDYHSELNMSSLELGDSALYFCASNRARNTEAFFGQGTRLTVV.

The genes are TRBV7-8 and TRBJ1-1; TRBD1 aligns across 9 bases. Germline V gene sequence: CDR1 SGHVS, CDR2 FQNEAQ. J was trimmed by 1 base and V by 4 bases; bases with no gene match: 7. The CDR3 spans 16 residues. CDR3 loop: CASSSQTGGANTEAFF. CDR3 bases: TGTGCCAGCAGCTCTCAGACAGGGGGGGCGAACACTGAAGCTTTCTTT.

This clone was detected only once. The gene calls are TRBV7-3 and TRBJ2-3, with TRBD2 identical over 8 bases. The V gene end was trimmed by 5 bases and the J gene end by 5 bases; junction bases not matched to a gene: 15. This CDR3 is built from 17 residues. Germline V gene lookup returns CDR1 SGHTA and CDR2 FQGTGA. Here the CDR3 reads CASSEKRTSRIGDTQYF. DNA of the CDR3: TGTGCCAGCAGCGAAAAACGGACTAGCAGAATAGGAGATACGCAGTATTTT. Full variable domain (rest looked up from reference TRBV7-3 and TRBJ2-3): GAGVSQTPSNKVTEKGKYVELRCDPISGHTALYWYRQSLGQGPEFLIYFQGTGAADDSGLPNDRFFAVRPEGSVSTLKIQRTERGDSAVYLCASSEKRTSRIGDTQYFGPGTRLTVL.

V and J are TRBV15 and TRBJ2-7; 7 bases align to TRBD1. Trimming took 5 bases from V and 2 from J; bases not matched to a gene: 6. Germline CDR1 reads LNHNV; CDR2 reads YYDKDF (reference sequence). The CDR3 is 14 residues long. This CDR3 is CATSSETGPYEQYF. The CDR3 DNA follows: TGTGCCACCAGCTCCGAGACAGGGCCCTACGAGCAGTACTTC.

The chain is built from TRBV15 and TRBJ2-1; D is unclear. The CDR3 totals 13 residues. The germline CDR1 and CDR2 sequences are LNHNV and YYDKDF (reference sequence). Trimming stripped 2 bases from V and 6 bases from J, with 8 bases between. The CDR3 DNA follows: TGTGCCACCAGCAGACCCCCCGGCAATGAGCAGTTCTTC. Translated, it gives CATSRPPGNEQFF.

The chain links TRBV6-6 to TRBJ2-7; 7 bases are a match to TRBD1. The ends lost 0 bases at V and 4 bases at J; junction bases unmatched: 3. Per germline, CDR1 MNHNY and CDR2 SVGAGI (reference sequence). There are 14 residues in the CDR3. As DNA, the CDR3 is TGTGCCAGCAGTTACTCGGGACAGACTTACGAGCAGTACTTC. Protein: CASSYSGQTYEQYF.

The J gene is TRBJ1-6, the V gene TRBV7-3; tentatively, D is TRBD1 (5 bases). CDR3 length: 14 residues. CDR1 is SGHTA and CDR2 is FQGTGA in the germline V gene. Trimming shortened V by 5 bases and J by 7 bases, and 12 bases separated the two germline ends. The chain's CDR3 is CASSPAGGNSPLHF. CDR3 nucleotides: TGTGCCAGCAGCCCTGCGGGGGGGAATTCACCCCTCCACTTT.

The V gene is TRBV27, the J gene TRBJ1-5; TRBD1 matches at 7 bases. Per germline, CDR1 MNHEY and CDR2 SMNVEV (reference sequence). The CDR3 extends over 16 amino acids. J lost 0 bases, V lost 6 bases, and 8 bases had no gene match. For the CDR3, the DNA is TGTGCCAGCAGACCCACAGGGGTTGGTAGCAATCAGCCCCAGCATTTT. Amino acids: CASRPTGVGSNQPQHF.

The chain links TRBV30 to TRBJ2-3, with TRBD2 identical over 14 bases. The germline CDR1 and CDR2 sequences are GTSNPN and SVGIG (reference sequence). Trimming at V came to 5 bases and at J to 7 bases, leaving 8 bases not matched to a gene. CDR3 size: 15 residues. CDR3 sequence: CAWLTGTSGRYTQYF. In nucleotides, the CDR3 is TGTGCCTGGCTGACCGGGACTAGCGGGAGATATACGCAGTATTTT.

This clone was detected once. V and J are TRBV27 and TRBJ2-7; a weak D match, TRBD1 (5 bases). The CDR3 has 17 residues. The V end was cut by 6 bases, the J end by 5 bases, with 26 bases between. The germline gives CDR1 MNHEY, CDR2 SMNVEV (reference sequence). The CDR3 protein is CASSTTMGIGAGNEQYF. The CDR3 DNA reads as TGTGCCAGCAGCACTACAATGGGGATAGGGGCTGGAAACGAGCAGTACTTC.

This chain connects TRBV29-1 to TRBJ1-3; D is undetermined. The CDR3 contains 12 residues. Trimming took off 4 bases at V and 0 bases at J, with 4 bases between the two ends. Germline CDR1 reads SQVTM; CDR2 reads ANQGSEA. CDR3 sequence: CSVVSSGNTIYF. DNA for the CDR3: TGCAGCGTTGTTAGCTCTGGAAACACCATATATTTT.

This chain uses TRBV7-2 with TRBJ1-1; 9 bases agree with TRBD1. This CDR3 has 17 residues. Germline V gene data show CDR1 as SGHTA and CDR2 as FQGNSA. Trimming at V came to 1 base and at J to 2 bases, leaving 8 bases not matched to a gene. The CDR3 spells CASSLVGTDRGNTEAFF. The CDR3 DNA reads TGTGCCAGCAGCTTAGTCGGGACGGACAGGGGAAACACTGAAGCTTTCTTT.